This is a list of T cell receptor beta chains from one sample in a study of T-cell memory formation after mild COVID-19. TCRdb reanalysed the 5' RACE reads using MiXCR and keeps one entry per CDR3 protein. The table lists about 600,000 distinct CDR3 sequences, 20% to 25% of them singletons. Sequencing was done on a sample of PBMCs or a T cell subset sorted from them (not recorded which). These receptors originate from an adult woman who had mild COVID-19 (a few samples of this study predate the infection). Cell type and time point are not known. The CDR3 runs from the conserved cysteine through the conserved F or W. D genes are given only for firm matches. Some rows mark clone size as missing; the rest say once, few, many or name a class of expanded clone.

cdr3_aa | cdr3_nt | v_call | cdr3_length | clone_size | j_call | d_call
CASSLAATSGRVYNEQFF | TGTGCCAGCAGCTTAGCTGCGACTAGCGGGAGGGTATACAATGAGCAGTTCTTC | TRBV7-6 | 18 | few | TRBJ2-1 | TRBD2
CASSLVSGFSDEQFF | TGTGCCAGCAGCTTAGTCTCTGGTTTTTCCGATGAGCAGTTCTTC | TRBV11-2 | 15 | many | TRBJ2-1 | NA
CASSPSGGSWEQYF | TGTGCCAGCAGTCCTTCAGGGGGCAGTTGGGAGCAGTACTTC | TRBV2 | 14 | NA | TRBJ2-7 | TRBD1
CASSLGAVEQFF | TGTGCCAGCAGCTTAGGAGCGGTTGAGCAGTTCTTC | TRBV11-2 | 12 | few | TRBJ2-1 | NA
CSARDHRLTDTQYF | TGCAGTGCTAGAGATCATAGACTCACAGATACGCAGTATTTT | TRBV20-1 | 14 | few | TRBJ2-3 | NA
CASSLNRPSGATEAFF | TGCGCCAGCAGCTTAAATAGACCGTCAGGGGCCACTGAAGCTTTCTTT | TRBV5-1 | 16 | few | TRBJ1-1 | NA
CSAPRQGTRSYNEQFF | TGCAGTGCACCACGACAGGGGACCCGGTCCTACAATGAGCAGTTCTTC | TRBV20-1 | 16 | few | TRBJ2-1 | TRBD1
CASSLGQGQNTDTQYF | TGCGCCAGCAGCTTAGGGCAGGGGCAGAACACAGATACGCAGTATTTT | TRBV5-1 | 16 | NA | TRBJ2-3 | NA
CASQDDYNEQFF | TGTGCCAGCCAGGACGACTACAATGAGCAGTTCTTC | TRBV3-1 | 12 | NA | TRBJ2-1 | NA
CASGLGLAGDYNEQFF | TGTGCTAGTGGTTTGGGACTAGCGGGGGACTACAATGAGCAGTTCTTC | TRBV12-5 | 16 | few | TRBJ2-1 | TRBD2
CASSLPGREKLFF | TGTGCCAGCAGTTTACCAGGGCGTGAAAAACTGTTTTTT | TRBV12-3/TRBV12-4 | 13 | NA | TRBJ1-4 | NA
CASSLSVRPYEQYF | TGTGCCAGCAGCTTAAGCGTCAGACCCTACGAGCAGTACTTC | TRBV13 | 14 | NA | TRBJ2-7 | NA
CSARDSMGTTPSPDTQYF | TGCAGTGCTAGAGATTCAATGGGGACTACCCCAAGCCCAGATACGCAGTATTTT | TRBV20-1 | 18 | NA | TRBJ2-3 | TRBD2